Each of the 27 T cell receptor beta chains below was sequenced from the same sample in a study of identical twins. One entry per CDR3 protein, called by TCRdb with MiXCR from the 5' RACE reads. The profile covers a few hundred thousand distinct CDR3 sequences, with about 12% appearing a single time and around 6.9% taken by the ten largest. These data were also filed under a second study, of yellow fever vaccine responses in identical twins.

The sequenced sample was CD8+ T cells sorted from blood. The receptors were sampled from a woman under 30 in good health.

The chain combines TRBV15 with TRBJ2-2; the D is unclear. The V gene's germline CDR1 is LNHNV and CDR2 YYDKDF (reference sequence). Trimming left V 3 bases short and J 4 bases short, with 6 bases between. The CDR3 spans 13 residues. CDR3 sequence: CATSSSSTGELFF. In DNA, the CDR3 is TGTGCCACCAGCAGCTCTAGCACCGGGGAGCTGTTTTTT.

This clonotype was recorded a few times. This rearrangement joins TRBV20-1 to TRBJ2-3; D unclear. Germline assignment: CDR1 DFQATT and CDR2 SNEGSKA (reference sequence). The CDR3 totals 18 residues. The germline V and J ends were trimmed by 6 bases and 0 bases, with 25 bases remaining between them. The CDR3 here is CSASPPAQTLTSTDTQYF. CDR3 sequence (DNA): TGCAGTGCCAGCCCCCCGGCCCAAACCCTTACTAGCACAGATACGCAGTATTTT.

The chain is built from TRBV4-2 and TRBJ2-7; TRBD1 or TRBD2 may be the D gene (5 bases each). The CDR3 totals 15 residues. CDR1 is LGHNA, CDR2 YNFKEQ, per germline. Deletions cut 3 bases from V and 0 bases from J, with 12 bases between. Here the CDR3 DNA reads TGTGCCAGCAGCCAGGGACGGATGGCCTCCTACGAGCAGTACTTC. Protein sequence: CASSQGRMASYEQYF.

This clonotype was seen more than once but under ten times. CDR3: CASYEQYF. CDR3 coding DNA: TGTGCCAGCTACGAGCAGTACTTC. The rearrangement links TRBV27 to TRBJ2-7, with D unresolved. Germline V gives CDR1 MNHEY, CDR2 SMNVEV (reference sequence). The CDR3 is 8 residues long. V was cut by 8 bases and J by 4 bases, with 0 bases left in between.

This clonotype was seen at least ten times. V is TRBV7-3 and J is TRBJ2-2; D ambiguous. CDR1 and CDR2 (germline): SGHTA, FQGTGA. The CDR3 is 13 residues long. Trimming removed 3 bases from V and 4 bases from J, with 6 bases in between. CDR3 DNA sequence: TGTGCCAGCAGCTTTTCTCTCACCGGGGAGCTGTTTTTT. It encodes CASSFSLTGELFF.

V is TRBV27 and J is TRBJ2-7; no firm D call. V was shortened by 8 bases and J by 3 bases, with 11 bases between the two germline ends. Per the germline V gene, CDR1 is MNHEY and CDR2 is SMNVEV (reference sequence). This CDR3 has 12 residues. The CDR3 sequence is CASGVWGYEQYF. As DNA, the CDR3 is TGTGCCAGCGGAGTCTGGGGCTACGAGCAGTACTTC.

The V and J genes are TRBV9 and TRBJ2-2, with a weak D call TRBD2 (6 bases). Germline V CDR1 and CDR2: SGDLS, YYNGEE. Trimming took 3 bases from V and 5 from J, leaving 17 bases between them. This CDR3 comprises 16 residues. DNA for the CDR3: TGTGCCAGCAGCGCAGGAGGTAGCGGCCTAACCGGGGAGCTGTTTTTT. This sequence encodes CASSAGGSGLTGELFF.

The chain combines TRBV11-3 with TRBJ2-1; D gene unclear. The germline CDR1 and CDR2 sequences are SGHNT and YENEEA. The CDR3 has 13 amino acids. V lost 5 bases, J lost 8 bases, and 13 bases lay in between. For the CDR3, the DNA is TGTGCCAGCAGCCCCAGCGAGGTACATGAGCAGTTCTTC. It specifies CASSPSEVHEQFF. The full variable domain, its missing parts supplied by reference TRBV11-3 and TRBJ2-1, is EAGVVQSPRYKIIEKKQPVAFWCNPISGHNTLYWYLQNLGQGPELLIRYENEEAVDDSQLPKDRFSAERLKGVDSTLKIQPAELGDSAVYLCASSPSEVHEQFFGPGTRLTVL.

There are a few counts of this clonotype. CDR3 nucleotides: TGTGCCAGCAGTTTCCGAGTTGCGGGCACCGGGGAGCTGTTTTTT. Its translation is CASSFRVAGTGELFF. The chain joins TRBV27 to TRBJ2-2; D might be TRBD2 (5 bases). V shed 3 bases and J shed 4 bases, with 12 bases lying between them. From germline, CDR1 is MNHEY and CDR2 SMNVEV (reference sequence). This CDR3 spans 15 amino acids.

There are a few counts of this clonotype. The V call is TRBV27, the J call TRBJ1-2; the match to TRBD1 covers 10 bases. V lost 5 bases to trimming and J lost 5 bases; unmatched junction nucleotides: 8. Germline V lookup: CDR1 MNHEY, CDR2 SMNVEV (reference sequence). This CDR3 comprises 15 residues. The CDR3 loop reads CASSLIGTGEYGYTF. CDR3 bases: TGTGCCAGCAGTCTGATTGGGACAGGGGAGTATGGCTACACCTTC.

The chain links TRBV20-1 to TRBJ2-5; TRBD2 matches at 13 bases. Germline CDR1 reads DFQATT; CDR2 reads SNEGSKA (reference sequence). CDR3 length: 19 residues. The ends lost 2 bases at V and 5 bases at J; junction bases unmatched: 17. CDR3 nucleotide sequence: TGCAGTGCTAGATCCTCTACTAGCGGGGGGGCGCCGGTGGGGGAGACCCAGTACTTC. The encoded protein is CSARSSTSGGAPVGETQYF.

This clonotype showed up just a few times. The CDR3: CASSLGQGDSYEQYV. The DNA for the CDR3 is TGTGCCAGCAGCTTGGGACAGGGGGACTCCTACGAGCAGTACGTC. The chain is built from TRBV7-9 and TRBJ2-7; 11 bases are shared with TRBD1. The CDR3 is 15 residues long. Unmatched junction bases numbered 1, after V lost 3 bases and J lost 0 bases. Looked up from germline, CDR1 is SEHNR and CDR2 is FQNEAQ (reference sequence).

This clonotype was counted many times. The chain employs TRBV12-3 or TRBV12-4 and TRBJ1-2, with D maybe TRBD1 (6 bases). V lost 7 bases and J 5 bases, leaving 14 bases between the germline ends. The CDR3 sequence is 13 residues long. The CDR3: CASTPGGGYGYTF. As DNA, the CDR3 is TGTGCCAGCACCCCGGGGGGCGGATATGGCTACACCTTC.

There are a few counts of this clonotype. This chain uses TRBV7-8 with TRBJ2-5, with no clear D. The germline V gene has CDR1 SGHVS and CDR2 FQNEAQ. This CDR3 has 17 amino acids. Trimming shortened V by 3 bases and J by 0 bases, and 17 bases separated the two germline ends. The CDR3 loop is CASSLYSTSTYQETQYF. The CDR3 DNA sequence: TGTGCCAGCAGCTTGTACTCGACGAGCACCTACCAAGAGACCCAGTACTTC.

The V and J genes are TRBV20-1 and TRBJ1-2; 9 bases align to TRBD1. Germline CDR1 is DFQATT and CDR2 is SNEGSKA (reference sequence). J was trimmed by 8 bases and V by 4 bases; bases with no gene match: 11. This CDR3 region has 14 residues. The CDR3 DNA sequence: TGCAGTGCTATCTACAGGGGGCTGGATGGGGGCTACACCTTC. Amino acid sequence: CSAIYRGLDGGYTF.

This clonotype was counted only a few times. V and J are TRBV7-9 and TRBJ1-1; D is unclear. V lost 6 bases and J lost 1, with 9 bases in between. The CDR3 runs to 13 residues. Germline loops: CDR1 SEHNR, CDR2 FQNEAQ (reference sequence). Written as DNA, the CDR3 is TGTGCCAGCAGACAGCGAGGGAACACTGAAGCTTTCTTT. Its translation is CASRQRGNTEAFF. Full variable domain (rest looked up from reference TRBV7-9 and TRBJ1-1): DTGVSQNPRHKITKRGQNVTFRCDPISEHNRLYWYRQTLGQGPEFLTYFQNEAQLEKSRLLSDRFSAERPKGSFSTLEIQRTEQGDSAMYLCASRQRGNTEAFFGQGTRLTVV.

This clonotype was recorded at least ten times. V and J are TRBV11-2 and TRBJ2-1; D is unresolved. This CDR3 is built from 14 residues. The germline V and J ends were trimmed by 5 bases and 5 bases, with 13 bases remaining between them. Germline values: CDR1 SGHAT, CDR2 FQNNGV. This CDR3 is CASSPATTHNEQFF. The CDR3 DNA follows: TGTGCCAGCAGCCCAGCGACCACACACAATGAGCAGTTCTTC.

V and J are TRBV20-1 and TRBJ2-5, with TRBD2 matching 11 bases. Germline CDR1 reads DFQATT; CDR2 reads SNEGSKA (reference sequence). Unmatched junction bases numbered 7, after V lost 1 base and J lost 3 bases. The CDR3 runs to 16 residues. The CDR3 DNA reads TGCAGTGCTAGAGCAGAGCAGGGACTAGCGGAAGAGACCCAGTACTTC. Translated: CSARAEQGLAEETQYF.

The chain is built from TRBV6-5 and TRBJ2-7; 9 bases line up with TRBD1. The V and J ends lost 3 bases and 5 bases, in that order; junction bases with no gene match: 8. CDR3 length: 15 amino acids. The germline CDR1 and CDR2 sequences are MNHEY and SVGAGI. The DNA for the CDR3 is TGTGCCAGCAGTTATAACAGGGGGCAATTCGACGAGCAGTACGTC. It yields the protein CASSYNRGQFDEQYV.

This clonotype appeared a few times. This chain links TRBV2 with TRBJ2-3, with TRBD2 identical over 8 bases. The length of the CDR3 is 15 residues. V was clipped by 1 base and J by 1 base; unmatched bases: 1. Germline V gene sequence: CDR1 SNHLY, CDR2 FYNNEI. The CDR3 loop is CASSEDGGGTDTQYF. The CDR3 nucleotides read TGTGCCAGCAGTGAAGACGGGGGGGGCACAGATACGCAGTATTTT.

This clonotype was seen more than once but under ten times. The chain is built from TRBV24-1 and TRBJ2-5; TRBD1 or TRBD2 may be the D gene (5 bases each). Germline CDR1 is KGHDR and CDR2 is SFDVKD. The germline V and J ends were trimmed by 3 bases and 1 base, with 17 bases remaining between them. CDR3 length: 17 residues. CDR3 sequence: CATSDEGPSGAQETQYF. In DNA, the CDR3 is TGTGCCACCAGTGATGAGGGGCCAAGTGGGGCCCAAGAGACCCAGTACTTC.

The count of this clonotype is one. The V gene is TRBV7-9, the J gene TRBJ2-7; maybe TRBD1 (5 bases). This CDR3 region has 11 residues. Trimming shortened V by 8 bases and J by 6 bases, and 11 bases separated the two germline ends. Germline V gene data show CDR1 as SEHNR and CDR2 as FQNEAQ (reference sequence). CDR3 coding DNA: TGTGCCAGCGGGAAAGGGGCCGAGCAGTACGTC. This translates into CASGKGAEQYV.

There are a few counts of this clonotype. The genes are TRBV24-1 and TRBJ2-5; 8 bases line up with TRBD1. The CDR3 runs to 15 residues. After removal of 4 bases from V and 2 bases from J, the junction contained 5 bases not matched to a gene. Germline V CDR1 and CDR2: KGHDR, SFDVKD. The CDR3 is CATSDPGTGQETQYF. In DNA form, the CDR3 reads TGTGCCACCAGTGACCCTGGGACAGGTCAAGAGACCCAGTACTTC.

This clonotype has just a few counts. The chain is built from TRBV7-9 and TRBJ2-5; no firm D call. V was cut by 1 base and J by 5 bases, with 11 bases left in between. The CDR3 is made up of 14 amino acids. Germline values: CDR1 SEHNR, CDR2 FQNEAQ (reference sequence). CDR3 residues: CASSLGVGPETQYF. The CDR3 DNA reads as TGTGCCAGCAGCTTAGGTGTAGGGCCCGAGACCCAGTACTTC. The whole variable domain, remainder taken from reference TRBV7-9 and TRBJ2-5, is DTGVSQNPRHKITKRGQNVTFRCDPISEHNRLYWYRQTLGQGPEFLTYFQNEAQLEKSRLLSDRFSAERPKGSFSTLEIQRTEQGDSAMYLCASSLGVGPETQYFGPGTRLLVL.

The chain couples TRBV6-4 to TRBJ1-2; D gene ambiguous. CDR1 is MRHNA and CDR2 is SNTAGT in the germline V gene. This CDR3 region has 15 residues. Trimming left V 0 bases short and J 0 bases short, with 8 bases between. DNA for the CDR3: TGTGCCAGCAGTGACTCGTACGGAGCTAACTATGGCTACACCTTC. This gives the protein CASSDSYGANYGYTF.

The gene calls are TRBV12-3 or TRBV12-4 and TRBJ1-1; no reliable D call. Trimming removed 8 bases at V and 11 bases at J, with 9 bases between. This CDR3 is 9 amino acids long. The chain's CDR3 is CASLLGAFF. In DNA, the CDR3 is TGTGCCAGCCTATTGGGGGCTTTCTTT.

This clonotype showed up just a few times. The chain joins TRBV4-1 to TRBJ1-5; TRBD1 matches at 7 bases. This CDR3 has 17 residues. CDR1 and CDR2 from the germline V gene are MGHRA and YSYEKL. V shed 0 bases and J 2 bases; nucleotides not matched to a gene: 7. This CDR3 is CASSQDRAGGGNQPQHF. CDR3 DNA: TGCGCCAGCAGCCAAGACCGAGCAGGGGGAGGCAATCAGCCCCAGCATTTT.